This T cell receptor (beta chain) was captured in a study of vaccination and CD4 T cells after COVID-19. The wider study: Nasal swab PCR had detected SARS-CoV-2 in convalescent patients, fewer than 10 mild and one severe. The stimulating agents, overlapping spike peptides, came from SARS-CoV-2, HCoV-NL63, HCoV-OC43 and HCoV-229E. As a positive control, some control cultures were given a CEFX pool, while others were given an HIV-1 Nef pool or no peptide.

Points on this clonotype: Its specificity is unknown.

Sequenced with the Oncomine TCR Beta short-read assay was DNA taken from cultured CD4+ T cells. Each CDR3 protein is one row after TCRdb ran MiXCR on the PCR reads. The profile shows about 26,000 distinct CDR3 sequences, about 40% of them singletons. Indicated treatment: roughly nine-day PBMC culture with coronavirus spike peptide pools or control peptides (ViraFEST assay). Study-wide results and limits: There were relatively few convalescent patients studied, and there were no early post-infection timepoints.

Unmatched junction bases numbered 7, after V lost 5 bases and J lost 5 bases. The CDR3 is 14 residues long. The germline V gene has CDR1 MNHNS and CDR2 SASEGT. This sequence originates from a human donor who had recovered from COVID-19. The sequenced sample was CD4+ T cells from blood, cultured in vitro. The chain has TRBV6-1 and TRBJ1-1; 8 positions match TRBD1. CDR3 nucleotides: TGTGCCAGCAGTAAAGGACAGGGTAGGACTGAAGCTTTCTTT. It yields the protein CASSKGQGRTEAFF.